This TCR beta chain was sequenced during a study of shared clonotypes between healthy human individuals. General study findings and limits: Naive CD4 clonotypes overlapped across several donors at around 4.7%.

This clone was seen once. Its antigen remains unknown. From germline, CDR1 is MGHRA and CDR2 YSYEKL. The CDR3 length is 15 residues. V lost 0 bases to trimming and J lost 2 bases, with 10 bases between them. Deep was the level at which the assay was run. The table came from immunoSEQ multiplex PCR; TCRdb's copy has only in-frame clones and leaves some out. The sample lists some 2,000,000 clones, approximately 96% occurring once. The TCR comes from a young man in good health. Sequenced sample: naive CD4+ T cells sorted from blood. Subset noted: CD45RA+ positively selected. The V and J genes are TRBV4-1 and TRBJ1-2; D is unresolved. CDR3 amino acids: CASSQEGGGNYGYTF. CDR3 in DNA: TGCGCCAGCAGCCAAGAAGGCGGAGGGAACTATGGCTACACCTTC.